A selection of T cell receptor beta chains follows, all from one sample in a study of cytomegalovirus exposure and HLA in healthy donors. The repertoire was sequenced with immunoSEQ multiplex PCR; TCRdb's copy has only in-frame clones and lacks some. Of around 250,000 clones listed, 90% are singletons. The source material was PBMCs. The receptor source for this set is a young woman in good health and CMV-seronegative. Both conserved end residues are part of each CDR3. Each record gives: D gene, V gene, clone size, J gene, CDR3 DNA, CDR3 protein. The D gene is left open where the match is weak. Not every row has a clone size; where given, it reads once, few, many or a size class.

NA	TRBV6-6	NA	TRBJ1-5	TGTGCCAGCTCGACAGGTATCAATCAGCCCCAGCATTTT	CASSTGINQPQHF
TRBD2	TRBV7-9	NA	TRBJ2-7	TGTGCCAGCAGCTCTGGACTAGCGGGGGAGAGCTCCTACGAGCAGTACTTC	CASSSGLAGESSYEQYF
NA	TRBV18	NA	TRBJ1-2	TGTGCCAGCTCACCCCCAGGGTTCGTCTATGGCTACACCTTC	CASSPPGFVYGYTF
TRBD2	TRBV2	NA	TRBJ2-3	TGTGCCAGCGGACTAGCGGGGGGACTTTATACGCAGTATTTT	CASGLAGGLYTQYF
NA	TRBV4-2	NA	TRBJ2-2	TGTGCCAGCAGCCAAGTCGGTTTCAGGGGTAACACCGGGGAGCTGTTTTTT	CASSQVGFRGNTGELFF
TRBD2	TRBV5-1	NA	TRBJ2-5	TGCGCCAGCAGCTTGAGCCCTAGCGGGGAGGGCGAGACCCAGTACTTC	CASSLSPSGEGETQYF
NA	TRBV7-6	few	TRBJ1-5	TGTGCCAGCAGCGTACAGGAGAATCAGCCCCAGCATTTT	CASSVQENQPQHF
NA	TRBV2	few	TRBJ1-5	TGTGCCAGCATGAGGGGGAGCACTCAGCCCCAGCATTTT	CASMRGSTQPQHF
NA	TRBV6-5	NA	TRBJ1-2	TGTGCCAGCAGTTACTCGACAGATAACTATGGCTACACCTTC	CASSYSTDNYGYTF
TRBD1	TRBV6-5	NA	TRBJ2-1	TGTGCCAGCAGAATAGACAGGGCCTCCTACAATGAGCAGTTCTTC	CASRIDRASYNEQFF
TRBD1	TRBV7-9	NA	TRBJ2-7	TGTGCCAGCAGCCTCCCAAGGGCCGGGACAGGAATCTTC	CASSLPRAGTGIF
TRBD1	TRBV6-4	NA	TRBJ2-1	TGTGCCAGCAGTGTCGGGACAGGGGGGGATGAGCAGTTCTTC	CASSVGTGGDEQFF
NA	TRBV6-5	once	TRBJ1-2	TGTGCCAGCAGTCCCGACATCAGCTATGGCTACACCTTC	CASSPDISYGYTF
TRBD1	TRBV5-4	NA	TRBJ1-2	TGTGCCAGCAGCTTGGACAGGGGGTGGTATGGCTACACCTTC	CASSLDRGWYGYTF
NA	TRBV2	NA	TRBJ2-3	TGTGCCAGCAGACAGGGAGGCACAGATACGCAGTATTTT	CASRQGGTDTQYF
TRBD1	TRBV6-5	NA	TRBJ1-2	TGTGCCAGCAGGGACAGGGGGCTTCATGGCTACACCTTC	CASRDRGLHGYTF
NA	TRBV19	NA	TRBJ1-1	TGTGCCAGTAGTATTCGAGGCGGGGGGACTGAAGCTTTCTTT	CASSIRGGGTEAFF
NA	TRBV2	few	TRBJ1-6	TGTGCCACCACCCGGGACATTTATTCACCCCTCCACTTT	CATTRDIYSPLHF
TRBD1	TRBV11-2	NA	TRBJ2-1	TGTGCCAGCAACTCCGGGACAGGGGAGCTTGAGCAGTTCTTC	CASNSGTGELEQFF
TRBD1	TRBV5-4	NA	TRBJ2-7	TGTGCCAGCAGCTTGTATGGACAGGGTGTCTACGAGCAGTACTTC	CASSLYGQGVYEQYF
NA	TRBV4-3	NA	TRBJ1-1	TGCGCCAGCAGCCAAGCCCGGGGGATGAACACTGAAGCTTTCTTT	CASSQARGMNTEAFF
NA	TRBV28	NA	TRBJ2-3	TGTGCCAGCAGCTCTACCGGACTCTCCACAGATACGCAGTATTTT	CASSSTGLSTDTQYF
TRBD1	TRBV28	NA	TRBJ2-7	TGTGCCAGCAGTTTATTTTTGGGGACAGACTCCTACGAGCAGTACTTC	CASSLFLGTDSYEQYF
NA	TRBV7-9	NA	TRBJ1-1	TGTGCCAGCAGCTTAGCTCGGCAGGGGCTGGGCACTGAAGCTTTCTTT	CASSLARQGLGTEAFF
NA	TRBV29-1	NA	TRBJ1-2	TGCAGCGTTGTTGTCAGGGGCGGCTACACCTTC	CSVVVRGGYTF
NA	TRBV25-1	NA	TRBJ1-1	TGTGCCAGCGCAACAGGGTGGGGCACTGAAGCTTTCTTT	CASATGWGTEAFF
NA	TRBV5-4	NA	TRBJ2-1	TGTGCCAGCAGCTTGACAGGGAACAATGAGCAGTTCTTC	CASSLTGNNEQFF
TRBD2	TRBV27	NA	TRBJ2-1	TGTGCCAGCAGCCGAGCGGGGGGACCCTACAATGAGCAGTTCTTC	CASSRAGGPYNEQFF
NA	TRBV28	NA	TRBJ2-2	TGTGCCAGCAGTTTATTGGACAAGAACACCGGGGAGCTGTTTTTT	CASSLLDKNTGELFF
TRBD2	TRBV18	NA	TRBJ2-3	TGTGCCAGCTCACCACTAGCGGGGGCCGTCACAGATACGCAGTATTTT	CASSPLAGAVTDTQYF
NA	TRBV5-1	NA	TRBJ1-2	TGCGCCAGCAGCCGATCTCTCACAGGGAACTATGGCTACACCTTC	CASSRSLTGNYGYTF
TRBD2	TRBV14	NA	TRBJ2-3	TGTGCCAGCAGCCAAGATATGACTAGCGGGGGAATAAGCACAGATACGCAGTATTTT	CASSQDMTSGGISTDTQYF
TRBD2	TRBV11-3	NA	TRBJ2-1	TGTGCCAGCAGCCCGGGGCGGGAGGTAGTAAATGAGCAGTTCTTC	CASSPGREVVNEQFF
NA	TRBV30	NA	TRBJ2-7	TGTGCCTGGAGTGTTGGGGGGAGCTCCTACGAGCAGTACTTC	CAWSVGGSSYEQYF
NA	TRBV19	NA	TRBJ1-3	TGTGCCAGTAGTACAGGGAGGGCTGGAAACACCATATATTTT	CASSTGRAGNTIYF